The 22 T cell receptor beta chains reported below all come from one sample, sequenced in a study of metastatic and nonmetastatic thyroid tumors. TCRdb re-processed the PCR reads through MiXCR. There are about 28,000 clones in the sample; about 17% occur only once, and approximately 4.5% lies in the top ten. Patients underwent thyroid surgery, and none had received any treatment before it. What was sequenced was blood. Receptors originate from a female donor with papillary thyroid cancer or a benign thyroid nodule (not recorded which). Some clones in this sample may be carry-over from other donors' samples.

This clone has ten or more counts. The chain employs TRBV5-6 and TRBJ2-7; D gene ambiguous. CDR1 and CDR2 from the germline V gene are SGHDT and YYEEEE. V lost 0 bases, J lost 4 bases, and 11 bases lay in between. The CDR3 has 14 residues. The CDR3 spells CASSLAEDEYEQYF. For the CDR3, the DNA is TGTGCCAGCAGCTTGGCCGAAGACGAATACGAGCAGTACTTC.

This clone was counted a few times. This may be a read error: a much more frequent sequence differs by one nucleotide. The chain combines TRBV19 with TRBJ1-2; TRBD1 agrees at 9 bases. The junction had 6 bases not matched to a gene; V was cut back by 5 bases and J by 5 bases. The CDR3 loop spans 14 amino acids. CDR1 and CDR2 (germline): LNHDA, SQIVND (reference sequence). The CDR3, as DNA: TGTGCCAGTAGTCCCCTGGACAGGGGATATGGCTACACCTTC. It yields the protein CASSPLDRGYGYTF.

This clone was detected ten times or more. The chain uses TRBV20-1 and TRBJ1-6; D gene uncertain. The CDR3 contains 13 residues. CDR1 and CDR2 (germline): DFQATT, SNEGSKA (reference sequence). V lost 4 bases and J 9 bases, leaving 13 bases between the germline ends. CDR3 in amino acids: CSAKTGSVSPLHF. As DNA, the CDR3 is TGCAGTGCTAAAACTGGGTCGGTTTCACCCCTCCACTTT.

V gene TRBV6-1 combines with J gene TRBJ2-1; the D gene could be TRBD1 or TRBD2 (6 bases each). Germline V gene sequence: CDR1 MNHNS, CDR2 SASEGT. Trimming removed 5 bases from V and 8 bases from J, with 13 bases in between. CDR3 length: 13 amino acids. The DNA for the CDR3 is TGTGCCAGCAGTTTAGGGGGGCCAGATGAGCAGTTCTTC. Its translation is CASSLGGPDEQFF.

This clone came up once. CDR3 residues: CASSLKPGNEQFF. The CDR3 DNA reads as TGTGCCAGCAGCTTGAAACCAGGGAATGAGCAGTTCTTC. This chain links TRBV5-6 with TRBJ2-1, with D possibly matching TRBD1 (5 bases). The CDR3 consists of 13 residues. V gave up 1 base and J gave up 7 bases, with 9 bases separating them. CDR1 and CDR2 from the germline V gene are SGHDT and YYEEEE.

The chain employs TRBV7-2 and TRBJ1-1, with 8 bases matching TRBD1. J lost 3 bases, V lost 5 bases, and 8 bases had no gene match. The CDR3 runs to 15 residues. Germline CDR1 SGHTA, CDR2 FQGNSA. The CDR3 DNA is TGTGCCAGCAGCGCCCGACAGGGGTGGGACACTGAAGCTTTCTTT. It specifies CASSARQGWDTEAFF. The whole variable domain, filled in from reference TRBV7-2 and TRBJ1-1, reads GAGVSQSPSNKVTEKGKDVELRCDPISGHTALYWYRQSLGQGLEFLIYFQGNSAPDKSGLPSDRFSAERTGGSVSTLTIQRTQQEDSAVYLCASSARQGWDTEAFFGQGTRLTVV.

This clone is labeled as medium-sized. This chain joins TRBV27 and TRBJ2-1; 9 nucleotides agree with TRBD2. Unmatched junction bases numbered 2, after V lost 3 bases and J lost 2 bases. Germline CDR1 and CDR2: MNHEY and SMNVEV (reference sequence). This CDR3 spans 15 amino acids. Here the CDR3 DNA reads TGTGCCAGCAGTTTGGGGACTAGCCCCTACAATGAGCAGTTCTTC. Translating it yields CASSLGTSPYNEQFF.

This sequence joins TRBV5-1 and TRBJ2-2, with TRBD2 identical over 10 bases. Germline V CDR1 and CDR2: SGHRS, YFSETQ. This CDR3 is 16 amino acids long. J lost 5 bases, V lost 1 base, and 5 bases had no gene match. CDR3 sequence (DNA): TGCGCCAGCAGCTTGCTAGCGGGGGACAGGACCGGGGAGCTGTTTTTT. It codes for CASSLLAGDRTGELFF.

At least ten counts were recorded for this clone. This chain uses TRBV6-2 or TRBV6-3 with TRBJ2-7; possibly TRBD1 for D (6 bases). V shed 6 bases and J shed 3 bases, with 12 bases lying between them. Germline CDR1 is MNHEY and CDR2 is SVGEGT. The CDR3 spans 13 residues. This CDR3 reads CASSQDSNYEQYF. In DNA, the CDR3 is TGTGCCAGCAGCCAGGACAGTAACTACGAGCAGTACTTC.

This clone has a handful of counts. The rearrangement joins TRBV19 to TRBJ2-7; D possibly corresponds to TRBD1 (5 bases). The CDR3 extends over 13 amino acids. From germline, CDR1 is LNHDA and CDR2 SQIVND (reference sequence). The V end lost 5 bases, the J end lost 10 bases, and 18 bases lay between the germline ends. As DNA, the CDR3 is TGTGCCAGTAGTCCCCTAGGGGCCCAGGAACAGTACTTC. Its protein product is CASSPLGAQEQYF. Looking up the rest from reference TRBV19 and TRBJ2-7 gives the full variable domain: DGGITQSPKYLFRKEGQNVTLSCEQNLNHDAMYWYRQDPGQGLRLIYYSQIVNDFQKGDIAEGYSVSREKKESFPLTVTSAQKNPTAFYLCASSPLGAQEQYFGPGTRLTVT.

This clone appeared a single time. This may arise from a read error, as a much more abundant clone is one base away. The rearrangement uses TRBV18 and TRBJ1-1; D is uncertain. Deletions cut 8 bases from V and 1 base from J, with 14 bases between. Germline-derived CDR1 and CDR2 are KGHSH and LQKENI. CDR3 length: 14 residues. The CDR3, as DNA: TGTGCCAGCCAGGCCGTGACACGGAACACTGAAGCTTTCTTT. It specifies CASQAVTRNTEAFF. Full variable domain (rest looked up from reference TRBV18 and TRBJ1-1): NAGVMQNPRHLVRRRGQEARLRCSPMKGHSHVYWYRQLPEEGLKFMVYLQKENIIDESGMPKERFSAEFPKEGPSILRIQQVVRGDSAAYFCASQAVTRNTEAFFGQGTRLTVV.

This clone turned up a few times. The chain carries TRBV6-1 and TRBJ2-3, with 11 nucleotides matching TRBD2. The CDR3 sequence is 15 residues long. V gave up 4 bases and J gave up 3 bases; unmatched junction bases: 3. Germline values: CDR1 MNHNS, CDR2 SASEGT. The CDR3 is CASSVAGGPTDTQYF. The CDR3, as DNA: TGTGCCAGCAGTGTAGCGGGAGGGCCGACAGATACGCAGTATTTT.

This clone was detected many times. This CDR3 reads CASSLPDRHGDTQYF. CDR3 coding DNA: TGTGCCAGCAGCCTCCCGGACAGGCACGGAGATACGCAGTATTTT. This chain links TRBV5-5 with TRBJ2-3; 7 bases are a match to TRBD1. Germline V gene lookup returns CDR1 SGHKS and CDR2 YYEKEE (reference sequence). The CDR3 totals 15 residues. With 4 bases clipped from V and 5 bases from J, the junction kept 10 bases outside the gene matches.

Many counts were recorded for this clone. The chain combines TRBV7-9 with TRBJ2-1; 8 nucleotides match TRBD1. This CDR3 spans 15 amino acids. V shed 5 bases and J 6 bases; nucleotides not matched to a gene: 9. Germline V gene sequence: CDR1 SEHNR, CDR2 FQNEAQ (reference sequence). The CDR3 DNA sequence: TGTGCCAGCAGCCAGGCGGGACAGGAACCCAATGAGCAGTTCTTC. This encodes CASSQAGQEPNEQFF.

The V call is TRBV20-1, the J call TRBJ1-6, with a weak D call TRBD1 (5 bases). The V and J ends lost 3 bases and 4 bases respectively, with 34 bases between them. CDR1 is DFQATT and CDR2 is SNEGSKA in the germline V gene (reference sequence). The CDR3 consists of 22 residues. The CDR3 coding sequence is TGCAGTGCTAGGGACCCTAAGGACCTAACGACAGTCTTTGGTGGATATAATTCACCCCTCCACTTT. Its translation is CSARDPKDLTTVFGGYNSPLHF.

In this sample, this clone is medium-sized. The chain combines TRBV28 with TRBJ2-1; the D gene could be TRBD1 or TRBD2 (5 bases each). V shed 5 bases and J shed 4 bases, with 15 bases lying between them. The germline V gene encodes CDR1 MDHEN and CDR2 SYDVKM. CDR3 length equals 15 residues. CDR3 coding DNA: TGTGCCAGCAGTGAGTACGGGACCAAGTACAATGAGCAGTTCTTC. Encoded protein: CASSEYGTKYNEQFF.

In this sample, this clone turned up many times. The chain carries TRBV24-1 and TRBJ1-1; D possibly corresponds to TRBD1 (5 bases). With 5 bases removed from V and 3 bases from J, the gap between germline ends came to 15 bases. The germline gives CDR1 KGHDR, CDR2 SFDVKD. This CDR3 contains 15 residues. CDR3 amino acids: CATSAGDWLDTEAFF. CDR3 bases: TGTGCCACCAGTGCCGGGGACTGGTTGGACACTGAAGCTTTCTTT.

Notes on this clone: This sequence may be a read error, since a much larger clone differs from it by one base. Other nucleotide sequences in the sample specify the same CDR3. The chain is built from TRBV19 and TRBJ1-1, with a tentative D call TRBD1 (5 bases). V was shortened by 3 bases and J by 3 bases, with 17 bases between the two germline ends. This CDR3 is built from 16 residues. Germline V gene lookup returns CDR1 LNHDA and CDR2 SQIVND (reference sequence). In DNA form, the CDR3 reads TGTGCCAGTAGTATCGGGACCCCGTCAATGGACACTGAAGCTTTCTTT. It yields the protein CASSIGTPSMDTEAFF.

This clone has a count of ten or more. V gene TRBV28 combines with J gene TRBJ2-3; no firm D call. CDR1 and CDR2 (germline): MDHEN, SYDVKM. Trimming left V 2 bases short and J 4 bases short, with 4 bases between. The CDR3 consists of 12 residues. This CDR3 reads CASSLIPDTQYF. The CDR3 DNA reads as TGTGCCAGCAGTTTAATCCCAGATACGCAGTATTTT.

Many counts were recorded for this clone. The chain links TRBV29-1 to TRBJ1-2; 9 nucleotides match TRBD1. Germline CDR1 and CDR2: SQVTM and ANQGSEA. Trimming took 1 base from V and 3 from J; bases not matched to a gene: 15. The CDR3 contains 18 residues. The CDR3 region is CSVEGYPGQGGWDYGYTF. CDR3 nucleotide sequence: TGCAGCGTTGAAGGCTACCCGGGACAGGGAGGATGGGACTATGGCTACACCTTC.

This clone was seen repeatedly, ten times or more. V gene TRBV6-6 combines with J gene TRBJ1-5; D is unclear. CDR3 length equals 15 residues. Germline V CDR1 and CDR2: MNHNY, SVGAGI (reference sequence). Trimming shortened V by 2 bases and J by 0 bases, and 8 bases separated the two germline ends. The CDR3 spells CASSYQRYSNQPQHF. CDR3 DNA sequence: TGTGCCAGCAGTTACCAGAGATATAGCAATCAGCCCCAGCATTTT.

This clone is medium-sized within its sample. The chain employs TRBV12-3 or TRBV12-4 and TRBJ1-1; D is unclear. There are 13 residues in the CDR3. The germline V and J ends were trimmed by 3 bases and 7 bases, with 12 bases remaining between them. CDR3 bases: TGTGCCAGCAGTTTTTCGGGTGTCGGTGAAGCTTTCTTT. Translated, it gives CASSFSGVGEAFF.